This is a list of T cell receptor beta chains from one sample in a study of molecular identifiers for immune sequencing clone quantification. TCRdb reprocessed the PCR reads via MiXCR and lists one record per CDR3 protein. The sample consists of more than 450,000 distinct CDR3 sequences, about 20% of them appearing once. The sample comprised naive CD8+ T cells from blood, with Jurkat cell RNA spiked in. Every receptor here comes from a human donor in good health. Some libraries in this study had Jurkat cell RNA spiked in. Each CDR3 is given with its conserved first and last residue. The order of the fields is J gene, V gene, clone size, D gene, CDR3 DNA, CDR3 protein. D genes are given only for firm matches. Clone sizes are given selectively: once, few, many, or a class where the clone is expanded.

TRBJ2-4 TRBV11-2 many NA TGTGCCAGCAGCCCATCAGGGGGGGCCAAAAACATTCAGTACTTC CASSPSGGAKNIQYF
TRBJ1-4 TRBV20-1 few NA TGCAGTGCTAGAGATTTGGGGGTAGCCGATGAAAAACTGTTTTTT CSARDLGVADEKLFF
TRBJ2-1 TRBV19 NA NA TGTGCCAGTAGTATTGTGGTAAACTCCTACAATGAGCAGTTCTTC CASSIVVNSYNEQFF
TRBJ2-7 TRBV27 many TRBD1 TGTGCCAGCAGTTTGACAGGGATTAACGAGCAGTACTTC CASSLTGINEQYF
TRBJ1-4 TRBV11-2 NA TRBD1 TGTGCCAGCAGCTCCGGGACAGGGCTTGAAAAACTGTTTTTT CASSSGTGLEKLFF
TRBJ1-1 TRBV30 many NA TGTGCCTGGGGGCCTAACACTGAAGCTTTCTTT CAWGPNTEAFF
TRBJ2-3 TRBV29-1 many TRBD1 TGCAGCGTTGACAAGACAGGGAGAAGCACAGATACGCAGTATTTT CSVDKTGRSTDTQYF
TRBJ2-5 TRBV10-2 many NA TGCGCCAGCACCCCGTTGGGACAAGAGACCCAGTACTTC CASTPLGQETQYF
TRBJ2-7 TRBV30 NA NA TGTGCCTGGAGTGTACCAGTGTCTCGGTACGAGCAGTACTTC CAWSVPVSRYEQYF
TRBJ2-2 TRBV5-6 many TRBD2 TGTGCCAGCAGCTTAACGACTAGCGGGAACACCGGGGAGCTGTTTTTT CASSLTTSGNTGELFF
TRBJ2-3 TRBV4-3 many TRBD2 TGCGCCAGCAGCCAAGAGAGAGCGGGGGGCCAGGCAGATACGCAGTATTTT CASSQERAGGQADTQYF
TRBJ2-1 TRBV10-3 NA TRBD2 TGTGCCATTTCGAGGGGCGGGAGCTACAATGAGCAGTTCTTC CAISRGGSYNEQFF
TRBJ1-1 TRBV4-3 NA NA TGCGCCAGCAGCCAAAGGGCTGGCCCAGGACAAACTGAAGCTTTCTTT CASSQRAGPGQTEAFF
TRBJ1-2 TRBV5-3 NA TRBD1 TGTGCCAGCAGCCCCTGGACAGGGGGCGACTATGGCTACACCTTC CASSPWTGGDYGYTF
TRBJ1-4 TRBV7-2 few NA TGTGCCAGCAGCTTTCGGGAGAACGCTAATGAAAAACTGTTTTTT CASSFRENANEKLFF
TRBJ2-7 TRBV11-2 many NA TGTGCCAGCAGCTTAATTGGGGGCGAGCAGTACTTC CASSLIGGEQYF
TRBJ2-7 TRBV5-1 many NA TGCGCCAGCAGCTTGGACGGCAGTCCCTACGAGCAGTACTTC CASSLDGSPYEQYF
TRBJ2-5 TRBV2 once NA TGTGCCAGCACCCGGGGACTTCCGCGGGAGACCCAGTACTTC CASTRGLPRETQYF
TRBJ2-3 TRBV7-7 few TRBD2 TGTGCCAGCAGCTTCGGCCTAGCGGGGGGCACAGATACGCAGTATTTT CASSFGLAGGTDTQYF
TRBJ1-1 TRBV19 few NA TGTGCCAGTAGTCATGGGGCCATGAACACTGAAGCTTTCTTT CASSHGAMNTEAFF
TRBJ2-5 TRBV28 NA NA TGTGCCAGCACCCTCTCCCGGTTTACAGGTCGAGGAGAGACCCAGTACTTC CASTLSRFTGRGETQYF
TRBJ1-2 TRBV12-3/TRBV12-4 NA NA TGTGCCGGCAGTTTAGAGCGGTCAGGAGGCTACACCTTC CAGSLERSGGYTF
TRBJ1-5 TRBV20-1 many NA TGCAGTGCTAGGGGGGTTAGCAATCAGCCCCAGCATTTT CSARGVSNQPQHF
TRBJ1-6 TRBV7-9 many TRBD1 TGTGCCAGCAGTTTACAGGGGCTAGGAGATTCACCCCTCCACTTT CASSLQGLGDSPLHF
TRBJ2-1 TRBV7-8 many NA TGTGCCAGCAGCTCAAATACGGGTCATGAGCAGTTCTTC CASSSNTGHEQFF
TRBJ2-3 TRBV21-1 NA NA TGTGCCAGCAGCAAAGCGCGGGAAGAGCCGAGCACAGATACGCAGTATTTT CASSKAREEPSTDTQYF
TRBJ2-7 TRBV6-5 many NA TGTGCCAGCAGTTATTGGGGAGGGGGCAACTACGAGCAGTACTTC CASSYWGGGNYEQYF
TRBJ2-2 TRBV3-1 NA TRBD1 TGTGCCAGCAGCCTTCCCGGACAGGGGGCCGTCGGGGAGCTGTTTTTT CASSLPGQGAVGELFF